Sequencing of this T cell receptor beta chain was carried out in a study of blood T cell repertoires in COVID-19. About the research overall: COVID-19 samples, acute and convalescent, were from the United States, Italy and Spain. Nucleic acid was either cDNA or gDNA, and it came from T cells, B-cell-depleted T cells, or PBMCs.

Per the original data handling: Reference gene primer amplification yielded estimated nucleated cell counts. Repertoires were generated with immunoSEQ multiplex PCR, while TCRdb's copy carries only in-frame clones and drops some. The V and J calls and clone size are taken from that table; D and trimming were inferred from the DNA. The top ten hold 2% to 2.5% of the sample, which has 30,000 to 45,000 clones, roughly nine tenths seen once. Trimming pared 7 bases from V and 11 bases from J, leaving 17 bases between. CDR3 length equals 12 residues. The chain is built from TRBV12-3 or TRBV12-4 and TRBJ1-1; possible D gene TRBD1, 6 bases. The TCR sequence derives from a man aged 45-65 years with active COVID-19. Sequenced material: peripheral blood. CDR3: CASKLGAASAFF. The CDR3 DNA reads TGTGCCAGCAAATTGGGGGCTGCCAGTGCTTTCTTT.